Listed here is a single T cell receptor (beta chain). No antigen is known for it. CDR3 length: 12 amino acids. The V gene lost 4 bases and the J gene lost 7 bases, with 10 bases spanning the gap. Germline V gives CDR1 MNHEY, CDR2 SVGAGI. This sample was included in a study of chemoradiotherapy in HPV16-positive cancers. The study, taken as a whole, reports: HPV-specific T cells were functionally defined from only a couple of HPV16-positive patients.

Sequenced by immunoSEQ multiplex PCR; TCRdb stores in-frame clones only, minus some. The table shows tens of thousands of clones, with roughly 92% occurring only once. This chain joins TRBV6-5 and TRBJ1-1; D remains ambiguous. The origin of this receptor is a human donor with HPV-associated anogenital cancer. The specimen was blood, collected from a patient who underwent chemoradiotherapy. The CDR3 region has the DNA TGTGCCAGCAGTTCTCAGGTAAATGAAGCTTTCTTT. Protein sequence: CASSSQVNEAFF.